This T cell receptor (beta chain) appears in the sequencing data of a study of Ad26.COV2.S vaccination and SARS-CoV-2 variants. Germline loops: CDR1 KGHSH, CDR2 LQKENI. The CDR3 has 16 amino acids. V lost 5 bases and J lost 3, with 16 bases in between. Clones were read by immunoSEQ multiplex PCR, and TCRdb kept only the in-frame ones, dropping some. The table records roughly 700,000 clones, roughly 90% of them present only once. Specified treatment: about 20 received Ad26.COV2.S at low or high dose, single or two shots; 5 received placebo; per-sample allocation not given. Collection of samples fell on day 63 after the first vaccine or placebo injection.

V gene TRBV18 combines with J gene TRBJ2-2; D is perhaps TRBD1 (6 bases). The sequencing here drew on peripheral blood, taken in a trial of Ad26.COV2.S vaccine versus placebo. This receptor was taken from a person between 18 and 59 years old who received the Ad26.COV2.S COVID-19 vaccine or a placebo. The CDR3 DNA sequence: TGTGCCAGCTCAAGTACAGGGCCCGTGGACACCGGGGAGCTGTTTTTT. Protein: CASSSTGPVDTGELFF.